These 25 T cell receptor beta chains came from one sample sequenced in a study of T cells in Graves' hyperthyroidism and ophthalmopathy. From RNA transcripts, TCR beta CDR3 regions were amplified. The HTBI set primed first-round TCR CDR3 RT-PCR. TCRdb reanalysed the multiplex PCR reads using MiXCR and keeps one entry per CDR3 protein. The profile shows hundreds of thousands of distinct CDR3 sequences, roughly 14% of them singletons. Sequencing was done on a sample of blood. These receptors were obtained from a man between 18 and 29 years old with Graves' ophthalmopathy.

This clonotype showed up just a few times. The chain couples TRBV3-1 to TRBJ2-2; a weak D match, TRBD2 (6 bases). Germline V CDR1 and CDR2: LGHDT, YNNKEL (reference sequence). The CDR3 has 15 residues. V gave up 0 bases and J gave up 6 bases, with 11 bases separating them. CDR3 protein: CASSQELEGPGELFF. CDR3 coding DNA: TGTGCCAGCAGCCAAGAGTTGGAGGGTCCCGGGGAGCTGTTTTTT.

To note about this clonotype: This could be a read error, since a much larger clone is one nucleotide away. V is TRBV7-9 and J is TRBJ2-1, with 7 positions matching TRBD2. Germline assignment: CDR1 SEHNR and CDR2 FQNEAQ (reference sequence). The CDR3 spans 13 residues. DNA of the CDR3: TGTGCCAGCAGCTGGGAGGGTGGGGATGAGCAGCTCTTC. It is translated as CASSWEGGDEQLF. The entire variable domain, with the rest obtained from reference TRBV7-9 and TRBJ2-1, is as follows: DTGVSQNPRHKITKRGQNVTFRCDPISEHNRLYWYRQTLGQGPEFLTYFQNEAQLEKSRLLSDRFSAERPKGSFSTLEIQRTEQGDSAMYLCASSWEGGDEQLFGPGTRLTVL.

This clonotype was counted many times. The V call is TRBV4-2, the J call TRBJ2-5; no definite D call. V gave up 0 bases and J gave up 1 base, with 9 bases separating them. Germline V lookup: CDR1 LGHNA, CDR2 YNFKEQ. The CDR3 loop spans 15 amino acids. The CDR3: CASSQESWPQETQYF. The CDR3 DNA follows: TGTGCCAGCAGCCAAGAGAGCTGGCCCCAAGAGACCCAGTACTTC.

This clonotype was found many times. CDR3 nucleotides: TGTGCCAGCAGCTTGAGAGACCTCATCGGCTCCTACGAGCAGTACTTC. It yields the protein CASSLRDLIGSYEQYF. The genes are TRBV6-7 and TRBJ2-7; D not resolved. TRBV6-7 is flagged as an ORF with uncertain function. Trimming removed 6 bases at V and 0 bases at J, with 18 bases between. The CDR3 totals 16 residues.

This clonotype was counted at least ten times. The chain combines TRBV30 with TRBJ2-5; the D call may be TRBD1 or TRBD2 (5 bases each). The CDR3 totals 13 residues. The germline V gene has CDR1 GTSNPN and CDR2 SVGIG (reference sequence). V shed 0 bases and J shed 4 bases, with 9 bases lying between them. The CDR3 DNA reads as TGTGCCTGGAGTGTACTAGGGGCAGAGACCCAGTACTTC. Residues: CAWSVLGAETQYF. Supplemented by reference TRBV30 and TRBJ2-5, the full variable domain reads SQTIHQWPATLVQPVGSPLSLECTVEGTSNPNLYWYRQAAGRGLQLLFYSVGIGQISSEVPQNLSASRPQDRQFILSSKKLLLSDSGFYLCAWSVLGAETQYFGPGTRLLVL.

This clonotype was found a few times. In DNA form, the CDR3 reads TGTGCCAGCAGGGGGACAGGGTCCAAAAACATTCAGTACTTC. Encoded protein: CASRGTGSKNIQYF. The chain links TRBV2 to TRBJ2-4, with TRBD1 matching over 9 bases. The CDR3 contains 14 residues. From germline, CDR1 is SNHLY and CDR2 FYNNEI. V was pared by 6 bases and J by 2 bases, with 2 bases of the junction left unmatched.

There are many counts of this clonotype. The V gene is TRBV5-1, the J gene TRBJ1-2, with 9 bases that match TRBD1. The ends lost 4 bases at V and 4 bases at J; junction bases unmatched: 2. CDR3 length: 13 residues. Germline CDR1 is SGHRS and CDR2 is YFSETQ. CDR3: CASSMTGGYGYTF. Here the CDR3 DNA reads TGCGCCAGCAGCATGACAGGGGGCTATGGCTACACCTTC. Using reference TRBV5-1 and TRBJ1-2 for the parts outside the CDR3, the full variable domain is KAGVTQTPRYLIKTRGQQVTLSCSPISGHRSVSWYQQTPGQGLQFLFEYFSETQRNKGNFPGRFSGRQFSNSRSEMNVSTLELGDSALYLCASSMTGGYGYTFGSGTRLTVV.

This clonotype has a handful of counts. The V and J genes are TRBV7-9 and TRBJ1-2; D gene uncertain. This CDR3 comprises 10 residues. The germline V gene encodes CDR1 SEHNR and CDR2 FQNEAQ (reference sequence). V was shortened by 5 bases and J by 14 bases, with 12 bases between the two germline ends. This CDR3 is CASSPESGTF. CDR3 bases: TGTGCCAGCAGCCCCGAGTCTGGGACCTTC.

In its sample, this clonotype was seen a few times. The rearrangement joins TRBV4-2 to TRBJ2-4; D is possibly TRBD2 (6 bases). Germline V gene lookup returns CDR1 LGHNA and CDR2 YNFKEQ. V was pared by 0 bases and J by 0 bases, with 15 bases between. This CDR3 is 18 amino acids long. The CDR3 region is CASSQDSSGMLAKNIQYF. DNA of the CDR3: TGTGCCAGCAGCCAAGATAGTAGCGGTATGCTAGCCAAAAACATTCAGTACTTC.

This clonotype was seen more than once but under ten times. The chain recombines TRBV2 with TRBJ2-1; D gene ambiguous. This CDR3 contains 12 residues. The V gene's germline CDR1 is SNHLY and CDR2 FYNNEI. With 3 bases removed from V and 10 bases from J, the gap between germline ends came to 10 bases. CDR3 sequence reads: CASSERNGEQFF. The CDR3 DNA reads as TGTGCCAGCAGTGAGAGGAACGGCGAGCAGTTCTTC.

Notes on this clonotype: Possible read error: a much larger clone is one base away. V is TRBV5-1 and J is TRBJ2-3; 9 bases align to TRBD2. Germline V gene lookup returns CDR1 SGHRS and CDR2 YFSETQ. CDR3 size: 16 residues. The trim removed 3 bases at V and 0 bases at J, leaving 5 bases unmatched. The CDR3 DNA follows: TGCGCCAGCAGCTGGAGACTAGCGGCTAGCACAGATACGCAGTATTTT. It translates to CASSWRLAASTDTQYF.

This sequence joins TRBV12-3 or TRBV12-4 and TRBJ1-1, with D possibly being TRBD1 (5 bases). V was trimmed by 4 bases and J by 6 bases, leaving 12 bases between them. The CDR3 sequence is 13 residues long. CDR3 bases: TGTGCCAGCAGTTCCCAGGGTGGAGCTGAAGCTTTCTTT. Translation gives CASSSQGGAEAFF.

This clonotype occurred many times. The chain recombines TRBV6-1 with TRBJ1-2, with D uncertain. The germline gives CDR1 MNHNS, CDR2 SASEGT. This CDR3 has 12 residues. The V gene lost 4 bases and the J gene lost 4 bases, with 7 bases spanning the gap. CDR3 sequence reads: CASSGALYGYTF. The CDR3 bases are TGTGCCAGCAGTGGGGCCCTCTATGGCTACACCTTC.

The chain carries TRBV20-1 and TRBJ1-6; 10 nucleotides align to TRBD1. V shed 5 bases and J 7 bases; nucleotides not matched to a gene: 8. Per germline, CDR1 DFQATT and CDR2 SNEGSKA (reference sequence). This CDR3 is 15 amino acids long. CDR3 amino acids: CSAAGVGQGNSPLHF. The CDR3 nucleotides read TGCAGTGCTGCAGGCGTGGGACAGGGGAATTCACCCCTCCACTTT.

This clonotype came up many times. The genes are TRBV18 and TRBJ2-3; 8 bases line up with TRBD1. This CDR3 spans 15 amino acids. Germline V CDR1 and CDR2: KGHSH, LQKENI. After removal of 1 base from V and 2 bases from J, the junction contained 2 bases not matched to a gene. Here the CDR3 reads CASSPRTGLTDTQYF. The CDR3 nucleotides read TGTGCCAGCTCACCACGGACAGGGCTCACAGATACGCAGTATTTT.

Regarding this clonotype: One base away lies a much larger clone, so this may be a sequencing read error. The chain carries TRBV11-2 and TRBJ2-1, with 7 bases identical to TRBD1. The CDR3 has 13 amino acids. Per the germline V gene, CDR1 is SGHAT and CDR2 is FQNNGV. The CDR3 region is CASSLLQGNERFF. The CDR3, as DNA: TGTGCCAGCAGCCTTCTACAGGGGAATGAGCGGTTCTTC. Full variable domain (remainder filled in from reference TRBV11-2 and TRBJ2-1): EAGVAQSPRYKIIEKRQSVAFWCNPISGHATLYWYQQILGQGPKLLIQFQNNGVVDDSQLPKDRFSAERLKGVDSTLKIQPAKLEDSAVYLCASSLLQGNERFFGPGTRLTVL.

This clonotype was observed many times. This sequence joins TRBV5-1 and TRBJ2-3; TRBD2 agrees at 7 bases. J lost 2 bases, V lost 4 bases, and 10 bases had no gene match. From germline, CDR1 is SGHRS and CDR2 YFSETQ. This CDR3 comprises 16 residues. The CDR3 is CASSAPSGIPTDTQYF. The CDR3 nucleotides are TGCGCCAGCAGCGCGCCTAGCGGAATTCCCACAGATACGCAGTATTTT. Drawing the rest from reference TRBV5-1 and TRBJ2-3, the complete variable domain is KAGVTQTPRYLIKTRGQQVTLSCSPISGHRSVSWYQQTPGQGLQFLFEYFSETQRNKGNFPGRFSGRQFSNSRSEMNVSTLELGDSALYLCASSAPSGIPTDTQYFGPGTRLTVL.

This clonotype was found a few times. The chain is built from TRBV5-1 and TRBJ2-5; TRBD2 agrees at 8 bases. This CDR3 is built from 15 residues. Unmatched junction bases numbered 8, after V lost 2 bases and J lost 5 bases. Germline-derived CDR1 and CDR2 are SGHRS and YFSETQ. The CDR3 sequence: CASSLEGLGMETQYF. The CDR3 region has the DNA TGCGCCAGCAGCTTAGAGGGACTAGGGATGGAGACCCAGTACTTC.

This clonotype showed up just a few times. A much bigger clone sits one base away, suggesting this may be a read error. The rearrangement uses TRBV18 and TRBJ1-1, with TRBD1 identical over 10 bases. The CDR3 sequence is 15 residues long. Germline CDR1 and CDR2: KGHSH and LQKENI. In nucleotides, the CDR3 is TGTGCCAGCTCACCCTGGACAGGGGGTAACACTAAAGCTTTCTTT. This sequence encodes CASSPWTGGNTKAFF.

This clonotype has at least ten counts. The chain links TRBV10-3 to TRBJ1-1; D is ambiguous. Trimming cost V 6 bases and J 1 base, with 12 bases left between them. The CDR3 loop spans 14 amino acids. CDR1 ENHRY and CDR2 SYGVKD come from the germline V gene. The CDR3 DNA is TGTGCCATCAGGGCCCGACCCCCGAACACTGAAGCTTTCTTT. It translates to CAIRARPPNTEAFF.

The rearrangement links TRBV10-3 to TRBJ2-5; possible D gene TRBD1, 5 bases. Trimming left V 10 bases short and J 5 bases short, with 11 bases between. Germline V gene lookup returns CDR1 ENHRY and CDR2 SYGVKD. CDR3 length: 11 residues. In DNA, the CDR3 is TGTGCCACCAAAGGGGCGGAGACCCAGTACTTC. Translating it yields CATKGAETQYF.

This chain uses TRBV11-2 with TRBJ2-2; D is unclear. CDR1 and CDR2 (germline): SGHAT, FQNNGV. The CDR3 runs to 16 residues. V was cut by 2 bases and J by 0 bases, with 10 bases left in between. As DNA, the CDR3 is TGTGCCAGCAGCTTATCATCGGCAGCGAACACCGGGGAGCTGTTTTTT. Encoded protein: CASSLSSAANTGELFF.

There are many counts of this clonotype. V usage is TRBV3-1 and J usage is TRBJ1-1; D not certain. The V and J ends lost 7 bases and 4 bases respectively, with 16 bases between them. Germline values: CDR1 LGHDT, CDR2 YNNKEL (reference sequence). This CDR3 spans 14 amino acids. CDR3 protein: CASTPQGPGTEAFF. The DNA of the CDR3 is TGTGCCAGCACCCCACAAGGTCCGGGCACTGAAGCTTTCTTT. Based on the CDR3 plus reference TRBV3-1 and TRBJ1-1, the full variable domain is DTAVSQTPKYLVTQMGNDKSIKCEQNLGHDTMYWYKQDSKKFLKIMFSYNNKELIINETVPNRFSPKSPDKAHLNLHINSLELGDSAVYFCASTPQGPGTEAFFGQGTRLTVV.

Ten or more counts support this clonotype. The V call is TRBV3-1, the J call TRBJ2-7, with D unresolved. Germline loops: CDR1 LGHDT, CDR2 YNNKEL (reference sequence). V was shortened by 4 bases and J by 5 bases, with 12 bases between the two germline ends. The CDR3 extends over 13 amino acids. The CDR3 is CASSRDSQNEQYF. In DNA, the CDR3 is TGTGCCAGCAGCCGAGATTCCCAAAACGAGCAGTACTTC.

The V call is TRBV4-1, the J call TRBJ1-4; 9 bases agree with TRBD1. With 4 bases clipped from V and 5 bases from J, the junction kept 5 bases outside the gene matches. Germline loops: CDR1 MGHRA, CDR2 YSYEKL. The CDR3 runs to 15 residues. The CDR3 DNA is TGCGCCAGCAGCCTTGACAGGGGGGGAAATGAAAAACTGTTTTTT. This gives the protein CASSLDRGGNEKLFF.